A selection of T cell receptor beta chains follows, all from one sample in a study of shared clonotypes between healthy human individuals. Profiling relied on immunoSEQ multiplex PCR, and the TCRdb table lists in-frame clones only, not all of them. The data contain over 2 million clones, 90% to 95% of them singletons. The specimen was naive CD4+ T cells sorted from blood. The receptors come from a man in his late teens or twenties in good health. CDR3s include the opening cysteine and the closing phenylalanine or tryptophan. Each record gives: clone size, J gene, D gene, V gene, CDR3 protein, CDR3 DNA. A D gene is named only where the DNA matches it firmly. A clone size is listed for some rows: how often the clone was seen (once, few, many), or a class if it is expanded.

NA TRBJ2-3 NA TRBV18 CASSPLAEGGDTQYF TGTGCCAGCTCACCTTTAGCGGAGGGTGGAGATACGCAGTATTTT
NA TRBJ1-1 TRBD1 TRBV6-6 CASRQTGTTEAFF TGTGCCAGCAGACAGACAGGGACCACTGAAGCTTTCTTT
NA TRBJ2-7 NA TRBV30 CAWSVLFGGTDEQYF TGTGCCTGGAGTGTACTTTTTGGGGGAACTGACGAGCAGTACTTC
NA TRBJ2-3 TRBD2 TRBV14 CASSQSASGNSDTQYF TGTGCCAGCAGCCAATCTGCTAGCGGGAACTCAGATACGCAGTATTTT
NA TRBJ2-2 NA TRBV5-1 CASSSQGNAGELFF TGCGCCAGCAGCTCGCAGGGTAATGCCGGGGAGCTGTTTTTT
NA TRBJ1-3 NA TRBV28 CASSLGSWSGNTIYF TGTGCCAGCAGTTTAGGCAGCTGGTCAGGAAACACCATATATTTT
NA TRBJ2-2 NA TRBV9 CASSVQGSTGELFF TGTGCCAGCAGCGTTCAGGGGTCGACCGGGGAGCTGTTTTTT
NA TRBJ1-3 NA TRBV10-2 CASSDPPGANTGNTIYF TGCGCCAGCAGTGACCCCCCAGGGGCGAACACTGGAAACACCATATATTTT
NA TRBJ2-7 NA TRBV6-6 CASSYSMMGFEQYF TGTGCCAGCAGTTACTCGATGATGGGGTTCGAGCAGTACTTC
once TRBJ2-1 NA TRBV29-1 CSVWGGGSYNEQFF TGCAGCGTTTGGGGAGGGGGCTCCTACAATGAGCAGTTCTTC
once TRBJ1-4 NA TRBV14 CASSQDYDPGGEKLFF TGTGCCAGCAGCCAAGACTACGACCCGGGGGGTGAAAAACTGTTTTTT
once TRBJ1-5 NA TRBV6-5 CASSYGYSNQPQHF TGTGCCAGCAGTTACGGGTATAGCAATCAGCCCCAGCATTTT
NA TRBJ2-7 NA TRBV4-1 CASSQVTLAGHEQYF TGCGCCAGCAGCCAAGTAACACTAGCAGGCCACGAGCAGTACTTC
NA TRBJ1-6 TRBD1 TRBV18 CASSPPGTGEYSPLHF TGTGCCAGCTCACCGCCCGGGACAGGGGAGTACTCACCCCTCCACTTT
NA TRBJ2-7 NA TRBV4-3 CASSPRRTETYEQYF TGCGCCAGCAGCCCGAGACGGACCGAAACCTACGAGCAGTACTTC
NA TRBJ2-2 TRBD2 TRBV7-6 CASSLVRREGLTGELFF TGTGCCAGCAGCTTAGTGAGGCGGGAGGGCCTTACCGGGGAGCTGTTTTTT
NA TRBJ1-2 TRBD1 TRBV6-4 CASSTRRQGPFGYTF TGTGCCAGCAGTACCCGACGACAGGGACCGTTTGGCTACACCTTC
NA TRBJ2-3 NA TRBV4-3 CASSQESAAYTQYF TGCGCCAGCAGCCAAGAAAGCGCAGCGTATACGCAGTATTTT
NA TRBJ1-5 NA TRBV27 CASSLELGAPQHF TGTGCCAGCAGTTTAGAGCTAGGGGCTCCCCAGCATTTT
NA TRBJ1-1 NA TRBV6-5 CASSGYGAMNTEAFF TGTGCCAGCTCGGGGTACGGTGCCATGAACACTGAAGCTTTCTTT
NA TRBJ2-2 NA TRBV6-6 CASSYSGTNTGELFF TGTGCCAGCAGTTACTCGGGCACCAACACCGGGGAGCTGTTTTTT
NA TRBJ2-1 NA TRBV6-5 CASSSEFSYNEQFF TGTGCCAGCAGTTCCGAGTTCTCCTACAATGAGCAGTTCTTC
NA TRBJ1-6 NA TRBV9 CASSVASGLGSPLHF TGTGCCAGCAGCGTAGCTTCAGGGTTAGGGTCACCCCTCCACTTT
NA TRBJ2-7 NA TRBV5-1 CASSSRPPRYEQYF TGCGCCAGCAGCTCCCGGCCCCCTCGCTACGAGCAGTACTTC
NA TRBJ2-7 NA TRBV5-1 CASSFNGGSAYEQYF TGCGCCAGCAGCTTTAACGGGGGATCTGCCTACGAGCAGTACTTC
NA TRBJ2-1 TRBD1 TRBV18 CASSPRGQGYNEQFF TGTGCCAGCTCACCGAGGGGACAGGGTTACAATGAGCAGTTCTTC
NA TRBJ2-6 NA TRBV5-1 CASSLAPGTSGANVLTF TGCGCCAGCAGCTTGGCTCCCGGGACCTCTGGGGCCAACGTCCTGACTTTC
NA TRBJ1-5 TRBD1 TRBV2 CASTETGSNQPQHF TGTGCCAGCACCGAGACAGGGAGCAATCAGCCCCAGCATTTT
NA TRBJ2-3 NA TRBV5-6 CASSLARAADTQYF TGTGCCAGCAGCTTGGCCCGCGCAGCAGATACGCAGTATTTT
NA TRBJ2-7 NA TRBV30 CAWSFTSEQYF TGTGCCTGGAGTTTCACATCAGAGCAGTACTTC
NA TRBJ1-1 NA TRBV7-9 CASSLRSGENTEAFF TGTGCCAGCAGCTTAAGATCTGGAGAGAACACTGAAGCTTTCTTT
once TRBJ2-2 NA TRBV27 CASSLVITGELFF TGTGCCAGCAGTTTAGTGATCACCGGGGAGCTGTTTTTT
once TRBJ1-6 NA TRBV5-4 CASSLDNKKNSPLHF TGTGCCAGCAGCTTGGACAACAAGAAAAATTCACCCCTCCACTTT
NA TRBJ2-7 TRBD1 TRBV5-4 CASSTTGQGFLYEQYF TGTGCCAGCAGCACCACGGGACAGGGGTTTTTGTACGAGCAGTACTTC
NA TRBJ2-7 NA TRBV18 CASSPGRPLGYEQYF TGTGCCAGCTCACCAGGGCGGCCGTTAGGATACGAGCAGTACTTC